This T cell receptor beta chain was recorded in a study of cytomegalovirus exposure and HLA in healthy donors. Remarks on this clone: Its matching antigen is unknown.

Broader study findings: In most subjects, TCR beta sequences reportedly gave accurate predictions of HLA-A and HLA-B alleles. An Asian-associated ancestry cluster reportedly showed fewer N-insertions than the approximately 630-donor mean in a later analysis.

PCR used 60 Vbeta primers and 13 Jbeta primers. As originally analysed: Later, an analysis found around 77 million unique TCR beta chains, and around 12 million of these were shared. Sequenced by immunoSEQ multiplex PCR; TCRdb stores in-frame clones only, minus some. The V and J calls and clone size come from that table; D and trimming were worked out from the DNA. The sample consists of approximately 110,000 clones, 50% to 65% of them appearing once. CDR1 is SGHRS, CDR2 YFSETQ, per germline. V dropped 3 bases and J dropped 3; count of bases not matched to a gene: 7. The CDR3 is 17 amino acids. The receptor's source is a man aged 25 to 45 in good health and CMV-seropositive. The V call is TRBV5-1, the J call TRBJ2-1; 12 bases fit TRBD2. The sequenced sample was PBMCs. As DNA, the CDR3 is TGCGCCAGCAGCTCCAGACTAGCGGGGGCCTTCTACAATGAGCAGTTCTTC. Protein sequence: CASSSRLAGAFYNEQFF.